The 6 T cell receptor beta chains in this list originate from one sample, sequenced in a study of blood T cell repertoires in COVID-19. The table came from immunoSEQ multiplex PCR; TCRdb's copy has only in-frame clones and leaves some out. This table has about 350,000 clones, about 90% appearing once. Sequencing was performed on PBMCs or T cells enriched from blood (not recorded which). These TCRs come from a woman in her twenties or thirties who had been exposed to COVID-19.

The rearrangement links TRBV10-3 to TRBJ1-6, with D perhaps matching TRBD1 (5 bases). Trimming left V 1 base short and J 9 bases short, with 16 bases between. The CDR3 runs to 16 residues. The V gene's germline CDR1 is ENHRY and CDR2 SYGVKD. In DNA form, the CDR3 reads TGTGCCATCAGTGAGTTTCCAGGGTTGAGCGCTTCACCCCTCCACTTT. As protein: CAISEFPGLSASPLHF.

The V gene is TRBV3-1 (or the pseudogene TRBV3-2), the J gene TRBJ1-3, with 7 bases identical to TRBD1. Germline V gene data show CDR1 as LGHDT and CDR2 as YNNKEL (reference sequence). With 3 bases clipped from V and 8 bases from J, the junction kept 7 bases outside the gene matches. CDR3 length equals 14 residues. The CDR3 region is CASSQRQGWDTIYF. Here the CDR3 DNA reads TGTGCCAGCAGCCAGAGACAGGGTTGGGACACCATATATTTT.

This chain uses TRBV10-2 with TRBJ2-1, with D unresolved. The CDR3 spans 12 residues. CDR1 and CDR2 (germline): WSHSY, SAAADI. Trimming removed 8 bases from V and 6 bases from J, with 11 bases in between. Here the CDR3 DNA reads TGCGCCAGCTCGATTGGGCCCAATGAGCAGTTCTTC. Amino acid sequence: CASSIGPNEQFF.

The chain combines TRBV27 with TRBJ2-5; 7 bases are a match to TRBD1. Per germline, CDR1 MNHEY and CDR2 SMNVEV (reference sequence). This CDR3 is built from 13 residues. The trim removed 6 bases at V and 4 bases at J, leaving 5 bases unmatched. The CDR3 spells CASSSGTAETQYF. For the CDR3, the DNA is TGTGCCAGCAGCTCCGGGACAGCAGAGACCCAGTACTTC.

The sample holds one count of this clone. The chain recombines TRBV20-1 with TRBJ1-6; D remains ambiguous. The V end lost 3 bases, the J end lost 2 bases, and 11 bases lay between the germline ends. Germline CDR1 is DFQATT and CDR2 is SNEGSKA (reference sequence). The CDR3 extends over 15 amino acids. The DNA for the CDR3 is TGCAGTGCTAGTGGGCGGTCCGCCTATAATTCACCCCTCCACTTT. This codes for CSASGRSAYNSPLHF.

The gene calls are TRBV24-1 and TRBJ2-5, with TRBD1 matching 9 bases. The CDR3 has 18 amino acids. CDR1 and CDR2 from the germline V gene are KGHDR and SFDVKD. Germline trimming cut 2 bases from V and 5 bases from J; bases unmatched to any gene: 14. The CDR3 DNA is TGTGCCACCAGTGATTCCACCCTGGGACAGGGAGTGGCGGAGACCCAGTACTTC. Amino acids: CATSDSTLGQGVAETQYF.